Sequencing of this T cell receptor (beta chain) was carried out in a study of T-cell reconstitution after alpha-beta-depleted transplantation in children. Germline CDR1 is SQVTM and CDR2 is ANQGSEA. V lost 0 bases and J lost 4, with 9 bases in between. CDR3 length: 13 residues. Unique molecular identifiers were incorporated when the TCRbeta library was constructed. Via MiXCR, TCRdb re-called the PCR reads, giving one row per CDR3 protein. The table lists about 310,000 distinct CDR3 sequences, 23% of them singletons. The TCR sequence derives from a male patient aged 5 to 17 who had a stem cell transplant for acute lymphoblastic leukemia, so the T cells may come from the graft donor. The sample was PBMCs, mostly from graft donor cells, taken 180 days after TCRalphabeta/CD19-depleted stem cell transplant. This chain uses TRBV29-1 with TRBJ1-2; D is unclear. The CDR3 region is CSVEEPPFYGYTF. CDR3 sequence (DNA): TGCAGCGTTGAAGAACCGCCTTTCTATGGCTACACCTTC.